This record covers a single TCR beta chain. Germline lookup yields CDR1 MNHNS and CDR2 SASEGT. With V trimmed by 6 bases and J by 15 bases, 7 bases remained unmatched. CDR3 size: 13 residues. The repertoire was sequenced with immunoSEQ multiplex PCR; TCRdb's copy has only in-frame clones and lacks some. The table lists 130,000 or so clones, roughly 95% of them singletons. The sample comes from a study of T cell changes during pregnancy in multiple sclerosis. This chain uses TRBV6-1 with TRBJ2-1, with 14 bases identical to TRBD2. The origin of this receptor is a female donor with multiple sclerosis, enrolled in a pregnancy study. Sequencing used peripheral blood, obtained after pregnancy. CDR3 sequence: CASRTSGRAIRFF. The CDR3 nucleotides read TGTGCCAGCAGGACTAGCGGGAGGGCCATTAGGTTCTTC.